This TCR beta chain was captured in a study of molecular identifiers for immune sequencing clone quantification. As for the study in general: Four portions were sequenced after RNA from around 20,000 or 100,000 naive CD8 cells was split five ways in replicates. Study findings and constraints: Identical barcode-sharing TCR molecules could lead to underestimated sizes for highly expanded clones.

TCRdb recomputed calls from the PCR reads with MiXCR, one row per CDR3 protein. There are about 640,000 distinct CDR3 sequences in the sample; 20% occur only once, and 0.75% to 0.95% lies in the top ten. This clonotype was seen ten or more times. Its target is not known. The CDR3 is made up of 14 amino acids. V gave up 7 bases and J gave up 4 bases; unmatched junction bases: 9. Germline V gene sequence: CDR1 SEHNR, CDR2 FQNEAQ (reference sequence). The rearrangement uses TRBV7-9 and TRBJ1-1; 7 positions agree with TRBD1. This TCR came from a human donor in good health. Some libraries in this study had Jurkat cell RNA spiked in. The material sequenced was naive CD8+ T cells from blood, with Jurkat cell RNA spiked in. Subset given: FACS-sorted CD8+CD4-CCR7+CD45RA+ naive T cells. The CDR3 sequence is CASIQNAGGTEAFF. CDR3 nucleotides: TGTGCCAGCATACAGAACGCAGGGGGCACTGAAGCTTTCTTT.